Presented here are 20 T cell receptor beta chains from one specimen sequenced in a study of T cell repertoires in cytomegalovirus infection. These TCRs' antigens remain unknown. A single record per CDR3 protein comes from TCRdb applying MiXCR to the reads. This table holds roughly 45,000 distinct CDR3 sequences, around 23% found once. The sample was CD8+ T cells from cultured PBMCs, taken from culture after CMV antigen stimulation. These receptors came from a human donor in good health (CMV status not recorded). Some clones in this sample may be carry-over from other donors' samples.

The chain is built from TRBV7-9 and TRBJ2-3; D may be TRBD1 or TRBD2 (5 bases each). The CDR3 extends over 17 amino acids. CDR1 and CDR2 (germline): SEHNR, FQNEAQ (reference sequence). Trimming shortened V by 4 bases and J by 0 bases, and 17 bases separated the two germline ends. DNA of the CDR3: TGTGCCAGCAGCTCACGAGTCGGGGACCCTAGCACAGATACGCAGTATTTT. Amino acid sequence: CASSSRVGDPSTDTQYF.

This clonotype occurred a few times. J is TRBJ2-3 and V is TRBV28; the D is unclear. This CDR3 has 15 amino acids. Germline V CDR1 and CDR2: MDHEN, SYDVKM. Trimming left V 9 bases short and J 1 base short, with 17 bases between. CDR3 region: CASRPQSHRTDTQYF. As DNA, the CDR3 is TGTGCCAGTAGACCCCAATCACACCGCACAGATACGCAGTATTTT.

The chain links TRBV12-3 or TRBV12-4 to TRBJ2-7, with a possible D match to TRBD1 (5 bases). The CDR3 is 12 amino acids. Trimming pared 5 bases from V and 1 base from J, leaving 6 bases between. Here the CDR3 reads CASSQGSYEQYF. CDR3 bases: TGTGCCAGCAGTCAGGGATCCTACGAGCAGTACTTC.

The chain couples TRBV6-2 or TRBV6-3 to TRBJ2-3; unclear D gene. From germline, CDR1 is MNHEY and CDR2 SVGEGT. The CDR3 extends over 13 amino acids. V lost 4 bases and J 2 bases, leaving 7 bases between the germline ends. CDR3 coding DNA: TGTGCCAGCAGTTTCGGCTACACAGATACGCAGTATTTT. Translated, it gives CASSFGYTDTQYF.

In its sample, this clonotype was seen a few times. The V and J genes are TRBV7-9 and TRBJ1-6; TRBD1 agrees at 7 bases. The germline CDR1 and CDR2 sequences are SEHNR and FQNEAQ (reference sequence). Unmatched junction bases numbered 5, after V lost 4 bases and J lost 5 bases. The CDR3 contains 15 residues. CDR3 sequence (DNA): TGTGCCAGCAGCTCTCGGGACAGTCATAATTCACCCCTCCACTTT. As protein: CASSSRDSHNSPLHF.

The V gene is TRBV7-8, the J gene TRBJ1-4; D ambiguous. CDR3 length: 15 amino acids. Per the germline V gene, CDR1 is SGHVS and CDR2 is FQNEAQ. V was clipped by 4 bases and J by 7 bases, with 16 bases between them. The CDR3 reads CASSSLERVGEKLFF. CDR3 DNA sequence: TGTGCCAGCAGCTCACTTGAGAGGGTTGGTGAAAAACTGTTTTTT. The whole variable domain, remainder taken from reference TRBV7-8 and TRBJ1-4, is GAGVSQSPRYKVAKRGQDVALRCDPISGHVSLFWYQQALGQGPEFLTYFQNEAQLDKSGLPSDRFFAERPEGSVSTLKIQRTQQEDSAVYLCASSSLERVGEKLFFGSGTQLSVL.

This clonotype was seen repeatedly, ten times or more. The genes are TRBV7-3 and TRBJ1-1, with TRBD1 identical over 10 bases. Germline loops: CDR1 SGHTA, CDR2 FQGTGA. With 6 bases clipped from V and 4 bases from J, the junction kept 2 bases outside the gene matches. The CDR3 consists of 13 residues. CDR3 in amino acids: CASRRDRGTEAFF. Here the CDR3 DNA reads TGTGCCAGCAGACGGGACAGGGGCACTGAAGCTTTCTTT. The variable domain in full, with the rest retrieved from reference TRBV7-3 and TRBJ1-1, is GAGVSQTPSNKVTEKGKYVELRCDPISGHTALYWYRQSLGQGPEFLIYFQGTGAADDSGLPNDRFFAVRPEGSVSTLKIQRTERGDSAVYLCASRRDRGTEAFFGQGTRLTVV.

The chain links TRBV25-1 to TRBJ1-1; possible D gene TRBD1, 5 bases. The CDR3 has 12 amino acids. Germline V gene data show CDR1 as MGHDK and CDR2 as SYGVNS. V was cut by 4 bases and J by 7 bases, with 10 bases left in between. CDR3 region: CASSGGGFEAFF. The CDR3 region has the DNA TGTGCCAGCAGTGGGGGGGGGTTTGAAGCTTTCTTT.

This clonotype was counted between two and nine times. V is TRBV7-3 and J is TRBJ2-3, with TRBD2 matching 10 bases. The CDR3 is 18 residues long. V lost 1 base and J lost 4; bases outside the gene matches: 11. The germline V gene has CDR1 SGHTA and CDR2 FQGTGA. As DNA, the CDR3 is TGTGCCAGCAGCTTAAATTTGATTACTAGCGGGACGCCAGATACGCAGTATTTT. Protein product: CASSLNLITSGTPDTQYF.

This clonotype was detected a few times. Here the CDR3 DNA reads TGCGCCAGCAGCCCCGTCGGGACAGATACGCAGTATTTT. It yields the protein CASSPVGTDTQYF. The chain couples TRBV4-1 to TRBJ2-3; D gene ambiguous. V was clipped by 4 bases and J by 3 bases, with 8 bases between them. Germline V lookup: CDR1 MGHRA, CDR2 YSYEKL. The CDR3 spans 13 residues.

The chain combines TRBV7-2 with TRBJ2-2; the D gene could be TRBD1 or TRBD2 (5 bases each). Trimming pared 7 bases from V and 2 bases from J, leaving 17 bases between. CDR3 size: 16 residues. Germline V gene data show CDR1 as SGHTA and CDR2 as FQGNSA. The CDR3 DNA follows: TGTGCCAGCAACGGGGACCTAGGGCACAACACCGGGGAGCTGTTTTTT. Its translation is CASNGDLGHNTGELFF. Together with reference TRBV7-2 and TRBJ2-2, the CDR3 gives the full variable domain: GAGVSQSPSNKVTEKGKDVELRCDPISGHTALYWYRQSLGQGLEFLIYFQGNSAPDKSGLPSDRFSAERTGGSVSTLTIQRTQQEDSAVYLCASNGDLGHNTGELFFGEGSRLTVL.

This clonotype was counted once. The chain uses TRBV4-3 and TRBJ1-6; a possible D gene is TRBD1 (5 bases). Trimming stripped 0 bases from V and 8 bases from J, with 11 bases between. Germline CDR1 LGHNA, CDR2 YSLEER. CDR3 length: 15 amino acids. The CDR3 DNA reads as TGCGCCAGCAGCCAAGATGCAGGGACCGATTCACCCCTCCACTTT. This encodes CASSQDAGTDSPLHF.

This clonotype was seen a few times. The V gene is TRBV27, the J gene TRBJ2-1; D is ambiguous. The V end lost 5 bases, the J end lost 3 bases, and 17 bases lay between the germline ends. CDR1 MNHEY and CDR2 SMNVEV come from the germline V gene (reference sequence). There are 16 residues in the CDR3. CDR3 residues: CASSPRTSQNYNEQFF. Here the CDR3 DNA reads TGTGCCAGCAGTCCGCGGACGAGCCAGAACTACAATGAGCAGTTCTTC.

Only a few counts were recorded for this clonotype. The CDR3 nucleotides read TGTGCCAGCAGTCCCTACAGGGCGAAGAACACCGGGGAGCTGTTTTTT. Translation: CASSPYRAKNTGELFF. The chain carries TRBV12-3 or TRBV12-4 and TRBJ2-2, with D tentatively TRBD1 (6 bases). The CDR3 runs 16 residues. The V end lost 5 bases, the J end lost 1 base, and 14 bases lay between the germline ends.

Comments on this clonotype: A read error may account for a junction end that differs from germline. This chain joins TRBV7-2 and TRBJ2-2; 7 bases match TRBD2. The CDR3 has 15 amino acids. CDR1 SGHTA and CDR2 FQGNSA come from the germline V gene. The DNA of the CDR3 is TGTGCCAGCAGCCCCATCGGACTAGACACCCGGGAGCTGTTTTTT. Encoded protein: CASSPIGLDTRELFF.

This clonotype appeared a few times. The J gene is TRBJ2-6, the V gene TRBV7-2; maybe TRBD1 (8 bases). The V and J ends lost 4 bases and 3 bases respectively, with 10 bases between them. Germline lookup yields CDR1 SGHTA and CDR2 FQGNSA. The length of the CDR3 is 15 residues. This CDR3 reads CASSYRGGGANVLTF. The CDR3 coding sequence is TGTGCCAGCAGCTACAGGGGGGGTGGGGCCAACGTCCTGACTTTC.

The gene calls are TRBV27 and TRBJ1-5; 7 bases are shared with TRBD1. Trimming at V came to 4 bases and at J to 6 bases, leaving 12 bases not matched to a gene. This CDR3 spans 16 amino acids. In germline, CDR1 is MNHEY, CDR2 SMNVEV (reference sequence). The CDR3, as DNA: TGTGCCAGCAGTTGGGGTGGAGGGGGCGAAGCTCAGCCCCAGCATTTT. Residues: CASSWGGGGEAQPQHF.

The chain links TRBV29-1 to TRBJ1-5, with D unresolved. This CDR3 comprises 14 residues. Germline CDR1 reads SQVTM; CDR2 reads ANQGSEA. The germline V and J ends were trimmed by 2 bases and 1 base, with 9 bases remaining between them. This CDR3 is CSVEKLDSNQPQHF. The CDR3 coding sequence is TGCAGCGTTGAAAAGTTAGACAGCAATCAGCCCCAGCATTTT.

The chain couples TRBV27 to TRBJ1-5; 7 bases agree with TRBD1. Germline CDR1 is MNHEY and CDR2 is SMNVEV (reference sequence). The CDR3 totals 15 residues. V shed 6 bases and J 2 bases; nucleotides not matched to a gene: 7. CDR3 amino acids: CASRRGQSGNQPQHF. The CDR3 region has the DNA TGTGCCAGCAGACGGGGACAGTCTGGCAATCAGCCCCAGCATTTT.

This clonotype was recorded a few times. The chain recombines TRBV27 with TRBJ2-7; either TRBD1 or TRBD2 may supply D (5 bases each). The CDR3 runs to 15 residues. Per germline, CDR1 MNHEY and CDR2 SMNVEV (reference sequence). The V and J ends lost 6 bases and 6 bases respectively, with 21 bases between them. The CDR3 nucleotides are TGTGCCAGCAGCAGAGGGGACCGCCGAACGGGCGAGCAGTACTTC. It specifies CASSRGDRRTGEQYF.